One and the same sample provided the 2 T cell receptor beta chains below, sequenced in a study of shared clonotypes between healthy human individuals. Generated by immunoSEQ multiplex PCR, the TCRdb table keeps only in-frame clones and is missing some. Of about 640,000 clones listed, less than 80% are singletons. The sample taken for sequencing was memory CD4+ T cells sorted from blood. Subset in this sample: CD45RA-negative fraction. The receptors stem from a woman aged 30 to 39 in good health.

This clone was recorded many times. V and J are TRBV5-4 and TRBJ2-5; a possible D gene is TRBD1 (6 bases). CDR3 length: 12 amino acids. Germline CDR1 is SGHNT and CDR2 is YYREEE (reference sequence). Trimming shortened V by 5 bases and J by 5 bases, and 10 bases separated the two germline ends. For the CDR3, the DNA is TGTGCCAGCAGTGACAGGTTTGAGACCCAGTACTTC. Protein: CASSDRFETQYF.

The rearrangement joins TRBV5-1 to TRBJ1-2; tentative D call: TRBD1 (6 bases). Germline-derived CDR1 and CDR2 are SGHRS and YFSETQ. Trimming removed 9 bases from V and 1 base from J, with 16 bases in between. There are 14 residues in the CDR3. The CDR3 bases are TGCGCCAACTACAGGGTCCCTCTTAACTATGGCTACACCTTC. Translation: CANYRVPLNYGYTF.